These 14 T cell receptor beta chains share one sample of origin, sequenced in a study of T cell changes during pregnancy in multiple sclerosis. The protocol was immunoSEQ multiplex PCR, while the TCRdb copy is restricted to in-frame clones and leaves out a portion. The data contain about 36,000 clones, 85% to 95% of them singletons. The material sequenced was CD4+ T cells from peripheral blood mononuclear cells, taken in the first trimester of pregnancy. The receptors originated from a female donor with multiple sclerosis, enrolled in a pregnancy study.

The chain uses TRBV28 and TRBJ2-7; 8 bases align to TRBD2. CDR1 and CDR2 (germline): MDHEN, SYDVKM. This CDR3 has 16 residues. V lost 4 bases to trimming and J lost 7 bases; unmatched junction nucleotides: 15. CDR3 sequence (DNA): TGTGCCAGCAGTTCGCCCCGGCCGGGGGGGGATAGGGAGCAGTACTTC. It specifies CASSSPRPGGDREQYF.

V and J are TRBV4-3 and TRBJ1-5; D gene ambiguous. This CDR3 has 14 amino acids. Looked up from germline, CDR1 is LGHNA and CDR2 is YSLEER. V shed 4 bases and J shed 7 bases, with 14 bases lying between them. CDR3 in DNA: TGCGCCAGCAGCCGGGAACCTACGGGGCAGCCCCAGCATTTT. Translating it yields CASSREPTGQPQHF.

The chain carries TRBV2 and TRBJ1-1; weak D call: TRBD1 (6 bases). This CDR3 is 13 amino acids long. V was pared by 9 bases and J by 7 bases, with 18 bases between. Looked up from germline, CDR1 is SNHLY and CDR2 is FYNNEI. CDR3 nucleotides: TGTGCCAGGGGGGGGCGACAGGAATTTGAAGCTTTCTTT. Translation: CARGGRQEFEAFF.

The chain recombines TRBV2 with TRBJ1-3, with D perhaps matching TRBD1 (6 bases). CDR3 size: 15 residues. Germline-derived CDR1 and CDR2 are SNHLY and FYNNEI. With 6 bases removed from V and 0 bases from J, the gap between germline ends came to 12 bases. The CDR3 spells CASSTQGPSGNTIYF. CDR3 nucleotide sequence: TGTGCCAGCAGCACACAGGGACCCTCTGGAAACACCATATATTTT.

For the CDR3, the DNA is TGTGCCAGCAGTGACCCAGGGGATACGCAGTATTTT. Protein sequence: CASSDPGDTQYF. The chain recombines TRBV6-5 with TRBJ2-3, with D tentatively TRBD1 (5 bases). From germline, CDR1 is MNHEY and CDR2 SVGAGI. Trimming cost V 5 bases and J 6 bases, with 9 bases left between them. This CDR3 spans 12 amino acids.

The sample holds one count of this clone. The J gene is TRBJ1-4, the V gene TRBV27; 8 bases map to TRBD1. This CDR3 is built from 15 residues. Germline loops: CDR1 MNHEY, CDR2 SMNVEV (reference sequence). Germline trimming cut 6 bases from V and 8 bases from J; bases unmatched to any gene: 11. The DNA for the CDR3 is TGTGCCAGCAGCGTCAGGGGGCCCGGAAGGGAAAAACTGTTTTTT. Amino acids: CASSVRGPGREKLFF.

The chain has TRBV9 and TRBJ2-3; D perhaps matches TRBD2 (5 bases). This CDR3 is 13 amino acids long. With 4 bases removed from V and 8 bases from J, the gap between germline ends came to 14 bases. CDR1 and CDR2 (germline): SGDLS, YYNGEE. In DNA, the CDR3 is TGTGCCAGCAGCACGACACTAGGTGGTACGCAGTATTTT. Translated: CASSTTLGGTQYF.

The chain uses TRBV19 and TRBJ2-5; D possibly corresponds to TRBD2 (6 bases). This CDR3 comprises 14 residues. Germline V gene lookup returns CDR1 LNHDA and CDR2 SQIVND (reference sequence). Trimming shortened V by 1 base and J by 8 bases, and 14 bases separated the two germline ends. CDR3 coding DNA: TGTGCCAGTAGTATAGCGGGCGGGGAAATAACCCAGTACTTC. The encoded protein is CASSIAGGEITQYF.

This clone appeared a single time. V usage is TRBV28 and J usage is TRBJ1-5; 7 bases are a match to TRBD1. The CDR3 runs 15 residues. With 7 bases clipped from V and 0 bases from J, the junction kept 6 bases outside the gene matches. CDR1 and CDR2 (germline): MDHEN, SYDVKM. The CDR3 region is CASNPRGSSNQPQHF. Here the CDR3 DNA reads TGTGCCAGCAATCCCAGGGGGAGTAGCAATCAGCCCCAGCATTTT. Looking up the rest from reference TRBV28 and TRBJ1-5 gives the full variable domain: DVKVTQSSRYLVKRTGEKVFLECVQDMDHENMFWYRQDPGLGLRLIYFSYDVKMKEKGDIPEGYSVSREKKERFSLILESASTNQTSMYLCASNPRGSSNQPQHFGDGTRLSIL.

This clone was detected only a few times. The V gene is TRBV7-2, the J gene TRBJ1-1, with D possibly TRBD1 on 6 matching bases. Germline CDR1 SGHTA, CDR2 FQGNSA. This CDR3 comprises 13 residues. The V end lost 5 bases, the J end lost 7 bases, and 14 bases lay between the germline ends. The CDR3 region has the DNA TGTGCCAGCAGCAGACAGGAAATGGGTGAAGCTTTCTTT. This gives the protein CASSRQEMGEAFF.

The J gene is TRBJ1-1, the V gene TRBV2, with 8 bases fitting TRBD1. This CDR3 contains 15 residues. Looked up from germline, CDR1 is SNHLY and CDR2 is FYNNEI. J gave up 3 bases and V 5 bases, and 8 bases lay outside the gene matches. The CDR3 sequence is CASSPQGAWDTEAFF. CDR3 DNA sequence: TGTGCCAGCAGTCCCCAGGGGGCTTGGGACACTGAAGCTTTCTTT.

CDR3 bases: TGTGCCAGCAGTTCGAGTAGCGAGACTTACTACAATGAGCAGTTCTTC. As protein: CASSSSSETYYNEQFF. The chain carries TRBV27 and TRBJ2-1; D possibly corresponds to TRBD2 (5 bases). Germline V gives CDR1 MNHEY, CDR2 SMNVEV (reference sequence). The V and J ends lost 4 bases and 3 bases respectively, with 16 bases between them. The CDR3 runs to 16 residues.

The rearrangement links TRBV28 to TRBJ1-2; 8 bases agree with TRBD1. Germline-derived CDR1 and CDR2 are MDHEN and SYDVKM. The V segment lost 6 bases and the J segment 5 bases; nucleotides outside the gene matches: 8. This CDR3 has 14 residues. DNA for the CDR3: TGTGCCAGCAGGGAAACAGGGGGAGTTTATGGCTACACCTTC. Encoded protein: CASRETGGVYGYTF.

For this clone: An end of the junction does not agree with germline; a read error may underlie this. The CDR3 loop is CASSIREGGFSGKLFF. In DNA form, the CDR3 reads TGTGCCAGTAGTATAAGGGAGGGGGGCTTTTCCGGGAAGCTGTTTTTT. The rearrangement uses TRBV19 and TRBJ2-2; D is possibly TRBD2 (7 bases). This CDR3 is 16 amino acids long. The germline gives CDR1 LNHDA, CDR2 SQIVND (reference sequence).